The present entry profiles one TCR beta chain with its context. The antigen remains undetermined. Time point indicated: pre-treatment sample, taken before nivolumab and TIL therapy. Stage 4 NSCLC adults joined between 2017 and 2020. The libraries were made with immunoSEQ v3. Each library reached 1.5 million to 2.5 million read pairs, or roughly 5-6 million at deep level. Assay: immunoSEQ multiplex PCR; the TCRdb copy retains only in-frame clones and omits some. The table shows about 59,000 clones, with roughly 77% occurring only once. This entry comes from a study of TIL therapy for anti-PD-1-resistant metastatic lung cancer. With 7 bases clipped from V and 0 bases from J, the junction kept 2 bases outside the gene matches. In germline, CDR1 is MNHNY, CDR2 SVGAGI (reference sequence). This CDR3 has 13 residues. The study, taken as a whole, reports: TIL clonotype persistence in blood showed no apparent association with response.

This clonotype was obtained from a person between 25 and 79 years old with non-small cell lung cancer. Sequences were derived from blood, sampled at baseline. This chain connects TRBV6-6 to TRBJ2-7; 8 bases agree with TRBD2. CDR3 amino acids: CASTLAASYEQYF. As DNA, the CDR3 is TGTGCCAGCACACTAGCGGCCTCCTACGAGCAGTACTTC.